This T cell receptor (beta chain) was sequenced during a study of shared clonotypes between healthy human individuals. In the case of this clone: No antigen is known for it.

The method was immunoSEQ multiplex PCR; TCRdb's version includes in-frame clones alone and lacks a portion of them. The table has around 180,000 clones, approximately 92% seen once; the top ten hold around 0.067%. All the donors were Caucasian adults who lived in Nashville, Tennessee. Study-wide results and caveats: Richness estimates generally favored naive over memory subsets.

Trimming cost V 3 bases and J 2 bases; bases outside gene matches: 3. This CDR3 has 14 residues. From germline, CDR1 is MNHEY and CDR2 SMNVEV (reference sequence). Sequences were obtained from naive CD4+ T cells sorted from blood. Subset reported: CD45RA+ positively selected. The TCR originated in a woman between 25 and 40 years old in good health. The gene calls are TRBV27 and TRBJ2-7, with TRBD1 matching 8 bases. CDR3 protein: CASSFDRGPYEQYF. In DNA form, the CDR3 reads TGTGCCAGCAGTTTTGACAGGGGTCCCTACGAGCAGTACTTC.